Presented here are 8 T cell receptor beta chains from one specimen sequenced in a study of CXCR3-negative and CXCR3-positive naive CD8 T cells. Antigens for these TCRs are unknown. Notes on the study in general: CXCR3-positive naive cells carried more hydrophobic TRB CDR3s than CXCR3-negative ones.

It was by 5' RACE with UMI labels that the TRB cDNA libraries were prepared. One entry per CDR3 protein, without DNA, is what TCRdb gives after re-calling the 5' RACE reads. Its clone listing holds 130,000 to 150,000 distinct CDR3 sequences. Sample: naive CXCR3+ CD8+ T cells from blood. Subset indicated: CD45RO-CCR7+CD27+CD95- naive CD8+ T cells expressing CXCR3 (TNR3+). These receptors all stem from a human donor in good health. Some clones in this sample may be carry-over from other donors' samples.

The CDR3 loop reads CASSPVAGVEQFF. This chain links TRBV7-9 with TRBJ2-1; there is no DNA to check the TCRdb D call of TRBD2. The CDR3 runs to 13 residues. Germline CDR1 reads SEHNR; CDR2 reads FQNEAQ (reference sequence).

The V gene is TRBV12-5, the J gene TRBJ2-3; TCRdb reports TRBD1, a call that lacks DNA to check it against. CDR3 length equals 17 residues. The germline gives CDR1 LGHNT, CDR2 FRNRAP. CDR3 in amino acids: CASGTFTGTGATDTQYF.

This chain joins TRBV20-1 and TRBJ1-4; no DNA is available, so the TRBD1 call from TCRdb remains unchecked. Germline V lookup: CDR1 DFQATT, CDR2 SNEGSKA (reference sequence). The CDR3 is made up of 15 amino acids. The CDR3 spells CSARVRGGGNEKLFF.

V usage is TRBV3-1 and J usage is TRBJ1-3. The CDR3 covers 13 residues. Per germline, CDR1 LGHDT and CDR2 YNNKEL (reference sequence). CDR3 sequence: CASSQDGRDTIYF.

The rearrangement uses TRBV29-1 and TRBJ2-7; TCRdb's D gene call, TRBD1, goes unchecked for lack of DNA. The CDR3 extends over 13 amino acids. CDR1 SQVTM and CDR2 ANQGSEA come from the germline V gene. CDR3: CSVVGTGAYEQYF.

V usage is TRBV9 and J usage is TRBJ2-1; TCRdb lists TRBD1, though no DNA is available to test this call. The CDR3 runs to 12 residues. Per germline, CDR1 SGDLS and CDR2 YYNGEE. The CDR3: CASSVGGGEQFF.

This chain joins TRBV19 and TRBJ2-7; TCRdb selects TRBD2, and the lack of DNA leaves this call unchecked. Germline V gene data show CDR1 as LNHDA and CDR2 as SQIVND (reference sequence). This CDR3 has 14 residues. CDR3 sequence: CASSMEGTYYEQYF.

This chain uses TRBV3-1 with TRBJ2-7. The CDR3 is 15 residues long. Germline CDR1 reads LGHDT; CDR2 reads YNNKEL (reference sequence). This CDR3 is CASSQDRVKSYEQYF.